The 9 T cell receptor beta chains in this list originate from one sample, sequenced in a study of CD8+CD57+ T cells in acquired aplastic anemia. CDR3 and TCR beta VDJ profiling relied on a genomic DNA template. MiXCR was run by TCRdb on the reads, yielding one entry per CDR3 protein. This repertoire shows some 140,000 distinct CDR3 sequences, around half found once; its top ten account for about an eighth. Individuals selected for sequencing had exhibited CD8+CD57+ cell expansion on flow cytometry. The source material was sorted CD4+, CD8+, or CD8+CD57+ T cells (not recorded which) from PBMCs. These receptors all come from a human donor with aplastic anemia.

The chain uses TRBV24-1 and TRBJ2-3; no definite D call. Germline CDR1 and CDR2: KGHDR and SFDVKD. The CDR3 length is 12 residues. Trimming cost V 2 bases and J 4 bases, with 3 bases left between them. The DNA for the CDR3 is TGTGCCACCAGTGATTCAGCAGATACGCAGTATTTT. Translating gives CATSDSADTQYF.

This clonotype occurred once. The chain combines TRBV12-3 or TRBV12-4 with TRBJ2-7; possibly TRBD1 or TRBD2 for D (5 bases each). The CDR3 has 14 residues. Trimming left V 4 bases short and J 2 bases short, with 12 bases between. Written as DNA, the CDR3 is TGTGCCAGCAGTTCCGTGGGACCCACCTACGAGCAGTACTTC. Translation: CASSSVGPTYEQYF.

This rearrangement joins TRBV7-3 to TRBJ2-3; D possibly corresponds to TRBD2 (5 bases). Trimming removed 7 bases from V and 1 base from J, with 9 bases in between. CDR3 size: 13 residues. Germline CDR1 SGHTA, CDR2 FQGTGA. The CDR3 sequence: CASTTRGTDTQYF. The DNA for the CDR3 is TGTGCCAGCACCACTAGAGGCACAGATACGCAGTATTTT.

The chain links TRBV19 to TRBJ1-1; no firm D call. The CDR3 loop spans 14 amino acids. The V gene lost 3 bases and the J gene lost 5 bases, with 13 bases spanning the gap. Germline V gene sequence: CDR1 LNHDA, CDR2 SQIVND (reference sequence). Here the CDR3 DNA reads TGTGCCAGTAGTATCACCGGTAGCGGAACTGAAGCTTTCTTT. Protein product: CASSITGSGTEAFF.

A few counts support this clonotype. This may come from a read error, since a much larger clone is one base off. This chain links TRBV13 with TRBJ2-1; 7 nucleotides line up with TRBD2. The V and J ends lost 5 bases and 6 bases, in that order; junction bases with no gene match: 7. This CDR3 comprises 14 residues. Germline CDR1 and CDR2: PRHDT and FYEKMQ (reference sequence). The CDR3 sequence is CASSLGLGCNEQFF. The CDR3 DNA is TGTGCCAGCAGCCTCGGACTAGGTTGCAATGAGCAGTTCTTC.

A remark on this clonotype: No conserved phenylalanine or tryptophan ends this CDR3, so it is likely a read error. This sequence joins TRBV27 and TRBJ2-7; perhaps TRBD2 as D (6 bases). Trimming removed 2 bases at V and 2 bases at J, with 13 bases between. The CDR3 sequence is 15 residues long. From germline, CDR1 is MNHEY and CDR2 SMNVEV (reference sequence). CDR3 in DNA: TGTGCCAGCAGTTTAGTGGCAGGAGGGCCCTACGAGCAGTACCTC. Protein: CASSLVAGGPYEQYL.

This clonotype showed up just a few times. The rearrangement uses TRBV6-5 and TRBJ2-7, with D unresolved. V lost 2 bases and J lost 6, with 8 bases in between. Germline-derived CDR1 and CDR2 are MNHEY and SVGAGI. The length of the CDR3 is 12 residues. CDR3 in DNA: TGTGCCAGCAGTTACACGGCTACCGAGCAGTACTTC. It is translated as CASSYTATEQYF.

This clonotype was seen ten or more times. The gene calls are TRBV27 and TRBJ1-1, with TRBD1 identical over 8 bases. Per the germline V gene, CDR1 is MNHEY and CDR2 is SMNVEV (reference sequence). With 6 bases clipped from V and 3 bases from J, the junction kept 9 bases outside the gene matches. The CDR3 length is 15 residues. For the CDR3, the DNA is TGTGCCAGCAGCACAACCAGGGGGCTCGACACTGAAGCTTTCTTT. Residues: CASSTTRGLDTEAFF.

The chain has TRBV10-3 and TRBJ2-5; 13 nucleotides match TRBD2. CDR1 and CDR2 from the germline V gene are ENHRY and SYGVKD. This CDR3 is 20 amino acids long. Trimming at V came to 3 bases and at J to 3 bases, leaving 16 bases not matched to a gene. DNA of the CDR3: TGTGCCATCAGTGACCCAGTCGGACTAGCGGGGGCCTCGAGCAAAGAGACCCAGTACTTC. Translating gives CAISDPVGLAGASSKETQYF.